This TCR beta chain was recorded in a study of neoadjuvant nivolumab and ipilimumab in lung cancer. Study findings and constraints: Only two of four nivolumab-treated tumors gained richness and clonality by surgery. TCR richness and clonality were higher in tumors than adjacent uninvolved lung.

Clones were read by immunoSEQ multiplex PCR, and TCRdb kept only the in-frame ones, dropping some. In the table there are 13,000 or so clones, 90% to 96% of which are singletons. The CDR3 runs to 15 residues. V lost 4 bases and J lost 4; bases outside the gene matches: 8. The germline V gene has CDR1 SGHRS and CDR2 YFSETQ. Notes on this clone: The antigen is undetermined.

This specimen consisted of peripheral blood, obtained after neoadjuvant nivolumab, alone or with ipilimumab, at or shortly before surgery. The sequence was obtained from an adult with non-small cell lung cancer. The chain links TRBV5-1 to TRBJ2-1; TRBD1 aligns across 7 bases. This chain's CDR3 is CASSPGGQVYNEQFF. For the CDR3, the DNA is TGCGCCAGCAGCCCGGGCGGACAGGTGTACAATGAGCAGTTCTTC.